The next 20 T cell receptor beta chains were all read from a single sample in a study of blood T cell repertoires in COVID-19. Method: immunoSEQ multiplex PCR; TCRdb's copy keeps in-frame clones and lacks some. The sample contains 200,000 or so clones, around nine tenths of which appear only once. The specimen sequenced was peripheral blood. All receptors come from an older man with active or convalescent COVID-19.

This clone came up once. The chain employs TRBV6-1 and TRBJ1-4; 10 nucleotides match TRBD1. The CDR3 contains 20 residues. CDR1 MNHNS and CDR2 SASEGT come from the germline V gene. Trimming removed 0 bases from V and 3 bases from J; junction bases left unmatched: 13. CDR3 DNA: TGTGCCAGCAGTGAAGCCATCCCCGGGACAGGGGCCCCGGCTAATGAAAAACTGTTTTTT. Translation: CASSEAIPGTGAPANEKLFF.

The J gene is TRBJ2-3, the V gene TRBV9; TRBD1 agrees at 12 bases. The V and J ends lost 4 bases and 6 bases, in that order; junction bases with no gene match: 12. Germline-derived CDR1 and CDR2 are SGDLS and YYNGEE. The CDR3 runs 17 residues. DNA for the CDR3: TGTGCCAGCAGCCCTAGAGGGGGGACAGGGGGCCACGATACGCAGTATTTT. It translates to CASSPRGGTGGHDTQYF. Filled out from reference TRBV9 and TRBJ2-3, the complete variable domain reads DSGVTQTPKHLITATGQRVTLRCSPRSGDLSVYWYQQSLDQGLQFLIQYYNGEERAKGNILERFSAQQFPDLHSELNLSSLELGDSALYFCASSPRGGTGGHDTQYFGPGTRLTVL.

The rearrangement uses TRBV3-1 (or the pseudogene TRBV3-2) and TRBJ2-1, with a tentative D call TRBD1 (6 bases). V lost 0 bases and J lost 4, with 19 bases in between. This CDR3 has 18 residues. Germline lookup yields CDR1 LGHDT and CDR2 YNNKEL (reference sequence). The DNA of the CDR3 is TGTGCCAGCAGCCAAGAGGGCAGGGGCGGCCCCAAATACAATGAGCAGTTCTTC. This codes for CASSQEGRGGPKYNEQFF.

The CDR3 nucleotides are TGTGCCATCAGTGAGTCTGGGACAGGGGCTGGAGATACGCAGTATTTT. It translates to CAISESGTGAGDTQYF. This chain links TRBV10-3 with TRBJ2-3; 10 bases align to TRBD1. Germline CDR1 reads ENHRY; CDR2 reads SYGVKD. V lost 0 bases, J lost 5 bases, and 5 bases stayed unmatched. CDR3 size: 16 residues.

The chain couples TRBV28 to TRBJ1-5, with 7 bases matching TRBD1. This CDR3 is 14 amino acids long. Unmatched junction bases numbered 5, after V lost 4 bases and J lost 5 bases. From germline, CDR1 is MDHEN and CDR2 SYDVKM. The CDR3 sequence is CASSSNRGHQPQHF. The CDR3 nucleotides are TGTGCCAGCAGTTCAAACAGGGGCCATCAGCCCCAGCATTTT.

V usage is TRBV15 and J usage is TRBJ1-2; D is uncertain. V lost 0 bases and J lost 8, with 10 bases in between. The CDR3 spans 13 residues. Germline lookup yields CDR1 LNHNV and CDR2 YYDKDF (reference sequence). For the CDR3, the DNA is TGTGCCACCAGCAGAGACAGATCCTGGGGCTACACCTTC. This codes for CATSRDRSWGYTF.

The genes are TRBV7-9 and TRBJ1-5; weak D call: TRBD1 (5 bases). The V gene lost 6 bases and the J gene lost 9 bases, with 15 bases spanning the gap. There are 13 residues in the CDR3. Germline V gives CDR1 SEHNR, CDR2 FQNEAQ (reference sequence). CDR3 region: CASSSAAGGPQHF. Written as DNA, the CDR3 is TGTGCCAGCAGTTCGGCGGCGGGGGGGCCCCAGCATTTT. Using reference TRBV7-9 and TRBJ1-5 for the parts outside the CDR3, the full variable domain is DTGVSQNPRHKITKRGQNVTFRCDPISEHNRLYWYRQTLGQGPEFLTYFQNEAQLEKSRLLSDRFSAERPKGSFSTLEIQRTEQGDSAMYLCASSSAAGGPQHFGDGTRLSIL.

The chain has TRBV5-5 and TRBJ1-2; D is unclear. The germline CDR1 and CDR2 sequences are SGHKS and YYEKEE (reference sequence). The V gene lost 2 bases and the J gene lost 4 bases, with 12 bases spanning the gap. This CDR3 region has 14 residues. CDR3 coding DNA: TGTGCCAGCAGCTTCAGAGAACAGACCTATGGCTACACCTTC. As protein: CASSFREQTYGYTF.

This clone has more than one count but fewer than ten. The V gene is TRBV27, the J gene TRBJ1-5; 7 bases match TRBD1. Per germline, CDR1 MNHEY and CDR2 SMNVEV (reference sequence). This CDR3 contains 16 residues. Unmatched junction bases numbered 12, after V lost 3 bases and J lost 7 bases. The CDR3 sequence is CASSFGTDRVGQPQHF. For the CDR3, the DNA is TGTGCCAGCAGTTTCGGGACTGACAGGGTGGGACAGCCCCAGCATTTT.

The CDR3 protein is CASRRAGIGNQPQHF. The CDR3 region has the DNA TGTGCCAGCAGGCGTGCAGGGATCGGCAATCAGCCCCAGCATTTT. The chain couples TRBV28 to TRBJ1-5; a possible D gene is TRBD1 (5 bases). The CDR3 totals 15 residues. V lost 6 bases and J lost 2, with 14 bases in between. Germline assignment: CDR1 MDHEN and CDR2 SYDVKM.

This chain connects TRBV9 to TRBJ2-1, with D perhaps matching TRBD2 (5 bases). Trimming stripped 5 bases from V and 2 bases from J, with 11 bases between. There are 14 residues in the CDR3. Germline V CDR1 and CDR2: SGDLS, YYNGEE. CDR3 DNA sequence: TGTGCCAGCAGGGGCCCGGGGACCTACAATGAGCAGTTCTTC. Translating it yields CASRGPGTYNEQFF.

The CDR3 reads CASSGWAGANVLTF. The CDR3 DNA reads as TGTGCCAGCAGCGGGTGGGCTGGGGCCAACGTCCTGACTTTC. The rearrangement uses TRBV28 and TRBJ2-6; D unresolved. Germline CDR1 and CDR2: MDHEN and SYDVKM. V lost 6 bases and J lost 2, with 8 bases in between. CDR3 length equals 14 residues. Full variable domain (missing parts from reference TRBV28 and TRBJ2-6): DVKVTQSSRYLVKRTGEKVFLECVQDMDHENMFWYRQDPGLGLRLIYFSYDVKMKEKGDIPEGYSVSREKKERFSLILESASTNQTSMYLCASSGWAGANVLTFGAGSRLTVL.

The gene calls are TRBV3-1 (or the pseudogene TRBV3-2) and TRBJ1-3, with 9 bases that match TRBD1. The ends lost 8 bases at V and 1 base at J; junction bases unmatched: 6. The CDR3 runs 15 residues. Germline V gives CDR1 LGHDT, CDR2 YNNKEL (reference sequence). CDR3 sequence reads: CASGQGMNSGNTIYF. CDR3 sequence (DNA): TGTGCCAGCGGACAGGGGATGAATTCTGGAAACACCATATATTTT.

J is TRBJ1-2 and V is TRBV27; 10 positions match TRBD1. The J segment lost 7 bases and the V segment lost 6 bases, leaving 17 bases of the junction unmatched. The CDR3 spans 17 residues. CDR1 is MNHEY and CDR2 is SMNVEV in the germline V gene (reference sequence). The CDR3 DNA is TGTGCCAGCAGAACCTTCGGGGCGGCGACAGGGGGCTTTGGCTACACCTTC. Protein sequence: CASRTFGAATGGFGYTF.

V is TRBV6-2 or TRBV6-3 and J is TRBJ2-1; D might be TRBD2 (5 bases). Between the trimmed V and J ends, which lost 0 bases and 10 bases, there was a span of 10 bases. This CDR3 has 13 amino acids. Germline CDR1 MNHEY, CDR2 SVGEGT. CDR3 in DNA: TGTGCCAGCAGTTACTCGATGCGGGTAGAGCAGTTCTTC. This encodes CASSYSMRVEQFF.

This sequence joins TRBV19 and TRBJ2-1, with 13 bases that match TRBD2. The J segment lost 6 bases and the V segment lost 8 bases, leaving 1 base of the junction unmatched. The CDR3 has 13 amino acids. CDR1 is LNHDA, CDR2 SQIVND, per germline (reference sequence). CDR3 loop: CASWTSGSNEQFF. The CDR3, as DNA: TGTGCCAGTTGGACTAGCGGGAGCAATGAGCAGTTCTTC.

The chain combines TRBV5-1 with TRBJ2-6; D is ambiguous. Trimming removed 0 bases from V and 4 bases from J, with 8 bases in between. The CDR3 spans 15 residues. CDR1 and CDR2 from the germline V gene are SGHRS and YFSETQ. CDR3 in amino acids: CASSLVGGGANVLTF. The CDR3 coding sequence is TGCGCCAGCAGCTTGGTTGGTGGCGGGGCCAACGTCCTGACTTTC.

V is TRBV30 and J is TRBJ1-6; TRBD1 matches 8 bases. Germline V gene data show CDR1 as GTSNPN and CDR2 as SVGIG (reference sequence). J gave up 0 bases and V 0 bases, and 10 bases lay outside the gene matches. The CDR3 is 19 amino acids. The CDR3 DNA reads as TGTGCCTGGAGTGTACGGGCAGGGGGCTTAAGCTCCTATAATTCACCCCTCCACTTT. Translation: CAWSVRAGGLSSYNSPLHF. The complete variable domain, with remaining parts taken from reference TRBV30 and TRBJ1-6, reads SQTIHQWPATLVQPVGSPLSLECTVEGTSNPNLYWYRQAAGRGLQLLFYSVGIGQISSEVPQNLSASRPQDRQFILSSKKLLLSDSGFYLCAWSVRAGGLSSYNSPLHFGNGTRLTVT.

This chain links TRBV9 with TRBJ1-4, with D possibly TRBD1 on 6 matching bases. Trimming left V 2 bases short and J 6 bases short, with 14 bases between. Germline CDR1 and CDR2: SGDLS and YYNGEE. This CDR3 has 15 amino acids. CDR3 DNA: TGTGCCAGCAGCGTCCGGGGGGGGCGCGATGAAAAACTGTTTTTT. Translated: CASSVRGGRDEKLFF.

CDR3 nucleotide sequence: TGTGCCACCAGCAGAGGGGGGCTTGCGGGCCCTGATACGCAGTATTTT. This gives the protein CATSRGGLAGPDTQYF. The chain joins TRBV15 to TRBJ2-3; maybe TRBD1 (6 bases). Germline V lookup: CDR1 LNHNV, CDR2 YYDKDF (reference sequence). The CDR3 spans 16 residues. Trimming removed 1 base at V and 6 bases at J, with 17 bases between.